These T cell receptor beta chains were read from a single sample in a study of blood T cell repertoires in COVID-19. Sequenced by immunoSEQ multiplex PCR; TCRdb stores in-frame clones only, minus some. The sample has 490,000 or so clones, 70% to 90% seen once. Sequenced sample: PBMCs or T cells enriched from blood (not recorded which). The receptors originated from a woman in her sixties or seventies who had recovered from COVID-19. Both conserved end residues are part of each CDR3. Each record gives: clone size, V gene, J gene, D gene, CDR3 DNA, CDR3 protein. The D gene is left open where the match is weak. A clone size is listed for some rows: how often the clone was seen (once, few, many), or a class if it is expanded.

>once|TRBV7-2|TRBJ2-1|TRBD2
TGTGCCAGCAGCCCACGGACTAGCCTCTACAATGAGCAGTTCTTC
CASSPRTSLYNEQFF
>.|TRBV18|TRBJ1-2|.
TGTGCCAGCTCGAAGGACACCGCCCTTAACTATGGCTACACCTTC
CASSKDTALNYGYTF
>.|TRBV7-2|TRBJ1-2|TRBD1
TGTGCCAGCAGCCCTATGGGACAGGCTGGGAACTATGGCTACACCTTC
CASSPMGQAGNYGYTF
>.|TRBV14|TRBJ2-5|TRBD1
TGTGCCAGCAGCCAAGATTTCAGGGGGCCCAAAGAGACCCAGTACTTC
CASSQDFRGPKETQYF
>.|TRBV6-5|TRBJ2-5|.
TGTGCCAGCAGGACGGGTCAAGAGACCCAGTACTTC
CASRTGQETQYF
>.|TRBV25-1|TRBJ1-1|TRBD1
TGTGCCAGCAGTGAATCTGGACAGGGAGCGGAAGCTTTCTTT
CASSESGQGAEAFF
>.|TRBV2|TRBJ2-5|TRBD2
TGTGCCAGCACGCCGGGACTAGGAGAGACCCAGTACTTC
CASTPGLGETQYF
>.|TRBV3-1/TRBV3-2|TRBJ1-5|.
TGTGCCAGCAGCCAAGTGGGGGGAAATCAGCCCCAGCATTTT
CASSQVGGNQPQHF
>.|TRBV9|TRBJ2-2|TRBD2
TGTGCCAGCAGCGTATCCCGCAGCGGGGACCTAAACACCGGGGAGCTGTTTTTT
CASSVSRSGDLNTGELFF
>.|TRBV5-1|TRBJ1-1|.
TGCGCCAGCAGCTTGGCTTTGGCCCCGAACACTGAAGCTTTCTTT
CASSLALAPNTEAFF
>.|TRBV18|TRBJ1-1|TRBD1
TGTGCCAGCTCACCATTTGCCGGGACAGGGGGTATGAACACTGAAGCTTTCTTT
CASSPFAGTGGMNTEAFF
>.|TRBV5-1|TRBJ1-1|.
TGCGCCAGCAGCTTAGAGGGGGTTGGCCGTGGCACTGAAGCTTTCTTT
CASSLEGVGRGTEAFF
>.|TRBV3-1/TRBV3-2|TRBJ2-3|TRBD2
TGTGCCAGCAGCCAAGCGGGGGGGCGGGATACGCAGTATTTT
CASSQAGGRDTQYF
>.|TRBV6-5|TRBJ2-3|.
TGTGCCACCTCTCCAGCGGCCTACACAGATACGCAGTATTTT
CATSPAAYTDTQYF